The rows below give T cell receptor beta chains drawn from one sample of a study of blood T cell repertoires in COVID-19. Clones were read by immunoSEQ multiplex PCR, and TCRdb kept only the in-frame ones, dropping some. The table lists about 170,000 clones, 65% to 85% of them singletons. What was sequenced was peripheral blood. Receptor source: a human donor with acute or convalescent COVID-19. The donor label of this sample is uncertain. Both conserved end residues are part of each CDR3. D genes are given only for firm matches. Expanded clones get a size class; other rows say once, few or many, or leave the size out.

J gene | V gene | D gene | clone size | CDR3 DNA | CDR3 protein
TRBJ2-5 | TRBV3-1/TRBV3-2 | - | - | TGTGCCAGCAGCCAAGAAGCTAGCGCCCAATGGACCCAGTACTTC | CASSQEASAQWTQYF
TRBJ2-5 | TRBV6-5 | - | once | TGTGCCAGCATTTTGCGCCCTAGCAGCGAAGAGACCCAGTACTTC | CASILRPSSEETQYF
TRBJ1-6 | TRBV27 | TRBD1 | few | TGTGCCAGCAGGCCACAGGGGCCTACACTTAATTCACCCCTCCACTTT | CASRPQGPTLNSPLHF
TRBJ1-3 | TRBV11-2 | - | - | TGTGCCAGCAGCTTAGAAGGGAGCTCTGGAAACACCATATATTTT | CASSLEGSSGNTIYF
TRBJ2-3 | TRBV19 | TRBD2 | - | TGTGCCAGTAGTCGACTAGCGGGACGGAATACGCAGTATTTT | CASSRLAGRNTQYF
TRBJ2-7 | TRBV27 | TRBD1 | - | TGTGCCAGCAGTTCCTGGACAGGGAGCTCCTACGAGCAGTACTTC | CASSSWTGSSYEQYF
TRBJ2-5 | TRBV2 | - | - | TGTGCCAGCAGTGGAGCGGGCCTACAAGAGACCCAGTACTTC | CASSGAGLQETQYF
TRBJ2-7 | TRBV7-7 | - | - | TGTGCTAGCAGCCCCAGCAGCGGAGGCGAGCAGTACTTC | CASSPSSGGEQYF
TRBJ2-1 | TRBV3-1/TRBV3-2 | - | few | TGTGCCAGCAGCACAACAGCATCCTCCTACAATGAGCAGTTCTTC | CASSTTASSYNEQFF
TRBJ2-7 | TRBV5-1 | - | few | TGCGCCAGCAGCTTCCAGCGGGCCTCCTCCTACGAGCAGTACTTC | CASSFQRASSYEQYF
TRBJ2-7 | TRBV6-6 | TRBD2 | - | TGTGCCACCAGAGGTGGGGGCGGGGGGAGCTCCTACGAGCAGTACTTC | CATRGGGGGSSYEQYF
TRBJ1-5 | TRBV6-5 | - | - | TGTGCCAGCTCTAGGCGGGGCAATCAGCCCCAGCATTTT | CASSRRGNQPQHF
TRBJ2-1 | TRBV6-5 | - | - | TGTGCCGGGGCTCAGGGTACACACGGTGTTGAGCAGTTCTTC | CAGAQGTHGVEQFF
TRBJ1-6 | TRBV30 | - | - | TGTGCCTGGAGTGACCAGGGAAGATCACCCCTCCACTTT | CAWSDQGRSPLHF
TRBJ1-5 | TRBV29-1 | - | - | TGCAGCGCTGCACAGGGAAGTAGTAATCAGCCCCAGCATTTT | CSAAQGSSNQPQHF
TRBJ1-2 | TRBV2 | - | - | TGTGCCAGCAGTGAGGGCAGATTCTATGGCTACACCTTC | CASSEGRFYGYTF
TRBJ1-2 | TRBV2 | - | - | TGTGCCAGCAGTGAATGGAGGGGTAAAGGAAACTATGGCTACACCTTC | CASSEWRGKGNYGYTF
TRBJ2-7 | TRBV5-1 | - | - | TGCGCCAGCGAACCTGAGGGTAGAGGTTACGAGCAGTACTTC | CASEPEGRGYEQYF
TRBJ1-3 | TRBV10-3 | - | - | TGTGCCATCAGTGAGCGGGACTCTGGAAACACCATATATTTT | CAISERDSGNTIYF
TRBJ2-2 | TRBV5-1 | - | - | TGCGCCAGCAGCTCCCGCCCAGACACCGGGGAGCTGTTTTTT | CASSSRPDTGELFF
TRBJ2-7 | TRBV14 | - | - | TGTGCCAGCAGCCAAGATCCGGGTCGGTCCTACGAGCAGTACTTC | CASSQDPGRSYEQYF
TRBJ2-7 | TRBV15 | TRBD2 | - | TGTGCCACCAGCAGACTTCTAGCGGGTTTTGGGGAGCAGTACTTC | CATSRLLAGFGEQYF
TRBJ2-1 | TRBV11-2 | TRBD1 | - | TGTGCCAGCAGCTTGACAGGGTCCTACAATGAGCAGTTCTTC | CASSLTGSYNEQFF
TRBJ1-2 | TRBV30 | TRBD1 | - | TGTGCCTGGGCGGGACAGTTTACTAACTATGGCTACACCTTC | CAWAGQFTNYGYTF
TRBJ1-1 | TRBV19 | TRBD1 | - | TGTGCCAGTAGCCCGCCAGGGGGCGAAGAAGCTTTCTTT | CASSPPGGEEAFF
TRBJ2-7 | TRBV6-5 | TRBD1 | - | TGTGCCAGCAGTCGGTCGGGACAGCCCTACGAGCAGTACTTC | CASSRSGQPYEQYF
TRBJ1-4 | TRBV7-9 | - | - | TGTTCGTCTCCCTCAGTTACAACTAATGAAAAACTGTTTTTT | CSSPSVTTNEKLFF
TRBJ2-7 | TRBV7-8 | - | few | TGTGCCAGCAGCCCCGACAGGACCGACGAGCAGTACTTC | CASSPDRTDEQYF
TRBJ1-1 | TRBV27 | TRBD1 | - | TGTGCCAGCAGTTCCCTAGGGGGCGCGGTGGATGAAGCTTTCTTT | CASSSLGGAVDEAFF
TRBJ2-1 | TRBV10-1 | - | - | TGCGCCAGCAGCTCCCTAGGGGAATACGATGAGCAGTTCTTC | CASSSLGEYDEQFF
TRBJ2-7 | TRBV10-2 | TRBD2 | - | TGCGCCAGCAGTGTGGGCGGGAGGGCCTACGAGCAGTACTTC | CASSVGGRAYEQYF
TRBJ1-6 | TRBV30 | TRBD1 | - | TGTGCCTGGAGGGATAGACAGGGCCCTAATTCACCCCTCCACTTT | CAWRDRQGPNSPLHF
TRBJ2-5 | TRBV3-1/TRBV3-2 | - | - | TGTGCCAGCAGCCCAGAGTTTTCAGGGGGGAGGCAAGAGACCCAGTACTTC | CASSPEFSGGRQETQYF
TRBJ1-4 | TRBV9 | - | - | TGTGCCAGCAGCGTAGGGGCAGGGACTAATGAAAAACTGTTTTTT | CASSVGAGTNEKLFF
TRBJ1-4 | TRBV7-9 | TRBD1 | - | TGTGCCAGCAGCTTGGGGACAGCTAACCCTGCAACTAATGAAAAACTGTTTTTT | CASSLGTANPATNEKLFF
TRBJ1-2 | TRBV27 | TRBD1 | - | TGTGCCAGCAGTCGTCAGGGGGATTCTAACTATGGCTACACCTTC | CASSRQGDSNYGYTF
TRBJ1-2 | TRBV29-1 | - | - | TGCAGCGTCCCGACAGCTAACTATGGCTACACCTTC | CSVPTANYGYTF
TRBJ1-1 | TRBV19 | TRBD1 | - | TGTGCCAGTAGTGCCTCAACAGGGGGTACTGAAGCTTTCTTT | CASSASTGGTEAFF
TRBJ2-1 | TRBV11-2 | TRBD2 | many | TGTGCCAGCAGCTTAGAGCTAGCGGGGGACGATGAGCAGTTCTTC | CASSLELAGDDEQFF
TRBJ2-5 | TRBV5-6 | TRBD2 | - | TGTGCCAGCAGCTGGACTAGCGGGCAAGAGACCCAGTACTTC | CASSWTSGQETQYF
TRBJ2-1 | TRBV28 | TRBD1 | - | TGTGCCAGCAGTACCCGGGACAGTCCCTACAATGAGCAGTTCTTC | CASSTRDSPYNEQFF
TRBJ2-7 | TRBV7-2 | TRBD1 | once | TGTGCCAGCAGCTTAGCCGGACAGGCCTACGAGCAGTACTTC | CASSLAGQAYEQYF
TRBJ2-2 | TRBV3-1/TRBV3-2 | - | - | TGTGCCAGCAGCCCTACAGGGAACACCGGGGAGCTGTTTTTT | CASSPTGNTGELFF
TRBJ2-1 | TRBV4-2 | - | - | TGTGCCAGCTTAGGGGGGGCCTACAATGAGCAGTTCTTC | CASLGGAYNEQFF
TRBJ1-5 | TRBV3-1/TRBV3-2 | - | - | TGTGCCAGCAGCCCGACACCAGGGGTTAATCAGCCCCAGCATTTT | CASSPTPGVNQPQHF
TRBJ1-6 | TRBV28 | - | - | TGTGCCAGCAGTTTATTCGGCGGACTCGAAGGGACACCCCTCCACTTT | CASSLFGGLEGTPLHF
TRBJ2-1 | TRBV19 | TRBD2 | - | TGTGCCAGTAGTCAGAGTAGGGGACTAGCGGGAGTCGGCAATGAGCAGTTCTTC | CASSQSRGLAGVGNEQFF
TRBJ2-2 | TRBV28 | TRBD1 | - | TGTGCCAGCACGCGGACAGGGATGCCCGGGGAGCTGTTTTTT | CASTRTGMPGELFF
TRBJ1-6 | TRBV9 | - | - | TGTGCCAGCAGCGTAGCGGCAGGGGCGGATTCACCCCTCCACTTT | CASSVAAGADSPLHF
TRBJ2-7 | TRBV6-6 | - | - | TGTGCCACCGGGTGGGGGACACCTACCTACGAGCAGTACTTC | CATGWGTPTYEQYF
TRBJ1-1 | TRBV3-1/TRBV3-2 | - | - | TGTGCCAGCAGCCATCCAGGGTTGGTCATGAACACTGAAGCTTTCTTT | CASSHPGLVMNTEAFF
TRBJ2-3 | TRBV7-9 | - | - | TGTGCCAGCAGTCCCACGGGAGATACGCAGTATTTT | CASSPTGDTQYF
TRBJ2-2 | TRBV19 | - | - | TGTGCCAGTAGAAGGGGGTCCTTGAACACCGGGGAGCTGTTTTTT | CASRRGSLNTGELFF
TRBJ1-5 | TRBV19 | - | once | TGTGCCAGTAGTCCGAGTTTTCAGCCCCAGCATTTT | CASSPSFQPQHF
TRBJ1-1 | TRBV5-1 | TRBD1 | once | TGCGCCAGCAGCGACACTCCGACAGGGAAAAACACTGAAGCTTTCTTT | CASSDTPTGKNTEAFF
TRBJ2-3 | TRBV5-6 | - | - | TGTGCCAGCAGCTTTGCGGGGCAAGCGGCCCCTAGCACAGATACGCAGTATTTT | CASSFAGQAAPSTDTQYF
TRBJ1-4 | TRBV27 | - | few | TGTGCCAGCAGTTCGAGACAGACTAATGAAAAACTGTTTTTT | CASSSRQTNEKLFF
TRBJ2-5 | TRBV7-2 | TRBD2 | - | TGTGCCAGCAGCTTCCCTGGACTAGCGGGAGGGGAGACCCAGTACTTC | CASSFPGLAGGETQYF